This TCR beta chain comes out of a study of shared clonotypes between healthy human individuals. Study-wide results and limits: Only a few donors were included, so the genetic and exposure-history diversity represented was limited. Sampling was confined to blood; repertoires within tissues likely differ.

Germline loops: CDR1 SGHNT, CDR2 YYREEE (reference sequence). The trim removed 0 bases at V and 2 bases at J, leaving 1 base unmatched. The CDR3 loop spans 15 amino acids. This clone was observed a few times. Antigen unknown. This sequence is one base from a far larger clone and is likely a read error. It was across several immunoSEQ plates that each subset's genomic DNA was evenly split. Produced via immunoSEQ multiplex PCR; TCRdb's table is partial and in-frame only. This table holds 470,000 or so clones, over 75% found once. The receptor's source is a woman in her forties in good health. Some clones in this sample may be carry-over from other donors' samples. The genes are TRBV5-4 and TRBJ1-3; TRBD1 agrees at 8 bases. The source material was PBMCs. CDR3 loop: CASSLAGGPGNTIYF. The DNA for the CDR3 is TGTGCCAGCAGCTTGGCAGGGGGCCCTGGAAACACCATATATTTT.